This entry lists 3 T cell receptor beta chains sequenced from one sample in a study of response to subunit inactivated influenza vaccine (dated by TCRdb to 2016 to 2019). The protocol used for the library was RT-PCR. Data came from an Illumina HiSeq 2500. TCRdb trimmed public reads at Q25 via fastp, called clones via MiXCR and kept in-frame beta chains. When rows share a CDR3 protein, they turn into one entry using the most common DNA and genes. The sample profile shows 560,000 or so distinct CDR3 sequences; 6.5% to 8% of them were found once. Jointly, the top ten make up roughly 13% of the sample. The source material was PBMCs from blood, sampled roughly 24 months after vaccination. Receptor source: a man aged 45-69 years who received an inactivated influenza vaccine. Donor details come from another sample of the same person, matched by shared clones.

This clonotype occurred a few times. The chain uses TRBV6-1 and TRBJ1-3, with D unclear. Between the trimmed V and J ends, which lost 1 base and 3 bases, there was a span of 1 base. The germline CDR1 and CDR2 sequences are MNHNS and SASEGT. The CDR3 contains 12 residues. Here the CDR3 DNA reads TGTGCCAGCAGTGAAGTTGGAAACACCATATATTTT. As protein: CASSEVGNTIYF.

This clonotype showed up many times. The chain links TRBV6-5 to TRBJ2-7; 7 bases fit TRBD2. The V and J ends lost 0 bases and 0 bases, in that order; junction bases with no gene match: 8. This CDR3 contains 17 residues. From germline, CDR1 is MNHEY and CDR2 SVGAGI. CDR3 nucleotides: TGTGCCAGCAGTTACTCAGCTCCTAGCGGAGGCTCCTACGAGCAGTACTTC. Its protein is CASSYSAPSGGSYEQYF.

The chain carries TRBV28 and TRBJ2-7; TRBD2 aligns across 9 bases. The CDR3 covers 14 residues. In germline, CDR1 is MDHEN, CDR2 SYDVKM. The ends lost 5 bases at V and 7 bases at J; junction bases unmatched: 9. The CDR3 spells CASSDRAGGREQYF. CDR3 in DNA: TGTGCCAGCAGTGATCGAGCGGGGGGAAGGGAGCAGTACTTC.